A single sample gave rise to the 16 T cell receptor beta chains below, sequenced in a study of cytomegalovirus exposure and HLA in healthy donors. Both 60 Vbeta primers and 13 Jbeta primers went into the PCR. The assay was immunoSEQ multiplex PCR, and TCRdb's table has in-frame clones only and misses some. The data hold about 76,000 clones, with 70% to 85% observed a single time. The sequencing input was PBMCs. Receptors were obtained from a man younger than 45 in good health and CMV-seronegative.

V gene TRBV5-5 combines with J gene TRBJ2-3; TRBD2 matches 9 bases. This CDR3 spans 18 amino acids. Losses at the gene ends were 3 bases for V and 3 bases for J; bases not matched to a gene: 14. In germline, CDR1 is SGHKS, CDR2 YYEKEE (reference sequence). The CDR3 DNA reads TGTGCCAGCAGCTCCCGCTTAGCGGGAGCGGTTGGGACAGATACGCAGTATTTT. Its translation is CASSSRLAGAVGTDTQYF. Drawing the rest from reference TRBV5-5 and TRBJ2-3, the complete variable domain is DAGVTQSPTHLIKTRGQQVTLRCSPISGHKSVSWYQQVLGQGPQFIFQYYEKEERGRGNFPDRFSARQFPNYSSELNVNALLLGDSALYLCASSSRLAGAVGTDTQYFGPGTRLTVL.

The rearrangement joins TRBV27 to TRBJ1-1; no clear D gene. V lost 3 bases and J 10 bases, leaving 9 bases between the germline ends. From germline, CDR1 is MNHEY and CDR2 SMNVEV (reference sequence). The CDR3 is 11 amino acids. The CDR3 spells CASSFGRIAFF. DNA for the CDR3: TGTGCCAGCAGTTTCGGGAGAATAGCTTTCTTT.

The chain recombines TRBV10-2 with TRBJ2-2, with D possibly being TRBD2 (6 bases). Germline assignment: CDR1 WSHSY and CDR2 SAAADI. This CDR3 is built from 14 residues. V lost 9 bases and J lost 5, with 16 bases in between. CDR3 sequence reads: CASIAELETGELFF. The DNA for the CDR3 is TGCGCCAGTATAGCGGAGTTGGAAACCGGGGAGCTGTTTTTT.

This clone has only one observation. V gene TRBV2 combines with J gene TRBJ2-3, with 13 bases aligning to TRBD2. After removal of 6 bases from V and 6 bases from J, the junction contained 6 bases not matched to a gene. The V gene's germline CDR1 is SNHLY and CDR2 FYNNEI. The CDR3 sequence is 15 residues long. CDR3 sequence (DNA): TGTGCCAGCAGCGCGACTAGCGGGGGGTTTGATACGCAGTATTTT. Translated: CASSATSGGFDTQYF.

By share, this clone ranks as medium-sized. This sequence joins TRBV5-4 and TRBJ2-4; D is unclear. From germline, CDR1 is SGHNT and CDR2 YYREEE (reference sequence). This CDR3 is 13 amino acids long. The V gene lost 4 bases and the J gene lost 3 bases, with 8 bases spanning the gap. CDR3 nucleotides: TGTGCCAGCAGCCACCCAGACAAAAACATTCAGTACTTC. Its translation: CASSHPDKNIQYF.

The J gene is TRBJ1-4, the V gene TRBV25-1; 7 bases map to TRBD1. From germline, CDR1 is MGHDK and CDR2 SYGVNS. The CDR3 spans 15 residues. The V segment lost 1 base and the J segment 4 bases; nucleotides outside the gene matches: 3. CDR3 nucleotides: TGTGCCAGCAGTGAATGGGACAGTCTTAATGAAAAACTGTTTTTT. This codes for CASSEWDSLNEKLFF.

Regarding this clone: Its ends do not fully match the called genes, so a read error is possible. The chain links TRBV7-7 to TRBJ2-1, with 7 bases matching TRBD2. The CDR3 is 16 amino acids. Germline values: CDR1 SSHAT, CDR2 FNYEAQ (reference sequence). Written as DNA, the CDR3 is TGTGCTAGCAGCCCTCTGGGGCGGGGGTCCCACAATGAGCAGTTCTTC. Translation gives CASSPLGRGSHNEQFF.

The V and J genes are TRBV27 and TRBJ1-2; 7 bases map to TRBD1. Per the germline V gene, CDR1 is MNHEY and CDR2 is SMNVEV (reference sequence). The CDR3 has 14 residues. V lost 5 bases and J lost 6; bases outside the gene matches: 9. CDR3 sequence: CASSISMTGNGYTF. The CDR3, as DNA: TGTGCCAGCAGTATCTCAATGACAGGGAATGGCTACACCTTC.

This clone has just a few counts. CDR3 in amino acids: CASSQQGNTGELFF. CDR3 coding DNA: TGTGCCAGCAGCCAACAGGGTAACACCGGGGAGCTGTTTTTT. This rearrangement joins TRBV7-9 to TRBJ2-2, with TRBD1 as a possible D gene (6 bases). The V and J ends lost 5 bases and 2 bases respectively, with 9 bases between them. The germline V gene encodes CDR1 SEHNR and CDR2 FQNEAQ (reference sequence). CDR3 length equals 14 residues.

This chain connects TRBV28 to TRBJ1-1, with D perhaps TRBD1 (5 bases). V was clipped by 6 bases and J by 0 bases, with 17 bases between them. The CDR3 runs 16 residues. CDR1 is MDHEN and CDR2 is SYDVKM in the germline V gene. The chain's CDR3 is CASRSGGGALNTEAFF. DNA for the CDR3: TGTGCCAGCAGGTCCGGGGGAGGGGCCTTGAACACTGAAGCTTTCTTT.

The count of this clone is one. The V and J genes are TRBV6-5 and TRBJ2-7; possible D gene TRBD2, 6 bases. The CDR3 covers 13 residues. Trimming shortened V by 8 bases and J by 3 bases, and 14 bases separated the two germline ends. Germline assignment: CDR1 MNHEY and CDR2 SVGAGI. CDR3 region: CASSDGGSYEQYF. As DNA, the CDR3 is TGTGCCAGCTCGGACGGGGGTAGCTACGAGCAGTACTTC.

This chain connects TRBV10-3 to TRBJ2-5; TRBD1 aligns across 7 bases. The CDR3 has 18 amino acids. With 11 bases clipped from V and 0 bases from J, the junction kept 21 bases outside the gene matches. Germline assignment: CDR1 ENHRY and CDR2 SYGVKD. The DNA for the CDR3 is TGTGCCCTCCAAGACAGGGAGAAGTTACAGGAGGACCAAGAGACCCAGTACTTC. Translating it yields CALQDREKLQEDQETQYF.

The chain has TRBV6-1 and TRBJ2-1, with TRBD2 matching 12 bases. The germline V gene encodes CDR1 MNHNS and CDR2 SASEGT. The CDR3 is 14 residues long. V shed 7 bases and J 8 bases; nucleotides not matched to a gene: 6. CDR3 sequence (DNA): TGTGCCAGCATGACTAGCGGGAGCCGCTATGAGCAGTTCTTC. Protein product: CASMTSGSRYEQFF.

The J gene is TRBJ1-5, the V gene TRBV4-1, with 8 bases fitting TRBD1. Looked up from germline, CDR1 is MGHRA and CDR2 is YSYEKL. The CDR3 totals 13 residues. The trim removed 4 bases at V and 6 bases at J, leaving 2 bases unmatched. DNA for the CDR3: TGCGCCAGCAGCCCAGGGGGCGGTCAGCCCCAGCATTTT. It encodes CASSPGGGQPQHF.

This rearrangement joins TRBV6-4 to TRBJ2-1; perhaps TRBD2 as D (6 bases). The CDR3 runs to 16 residues. Germline values: CDR1 MRHNA, CDR2 SNTAGT. The germline V and J ends were trimmed by 0 bases and 11 bases, with 20 bases remaining between them. The CDR3 region is CASSDSGGGATMKQFF. Here the CDR3 DNA reads TGTGCCAGCAGTGACTCCGGCGGCGGGGCTACAATGAAGCAGTTCTTC.

The CDR3 region is CASSSLRSGYTF. The CDR3 nucleotides are TGTGCCAGCAGCTCCCTCAGGTCTGGCTACACCTTC. The rearrangement uses TRBV7-2 and TRBJ1-2, with D unresolved. CDR3 length: 12 amino acids. V lost 4 bases, J lost 7 bases, and 10 bases lay in between. The germline gives CDR1 SGHTA, CDR2 FQGNSA.